This entry features one T cell receptor (beta chain) sequence. The CDR3 consists of 13 residues. V shed 4 bases, J shed 3 bases, and the junction held 2 bases outside the gene matches. Germline V gene sequence: CDR1 SQVTM, CDR2 ANQGSEA. This entry comes from a study of blood T cell repertoires in COVID-19. Background on the study: Collection of acute and convalescent COVID-19 samples took place in the United States, Italy and Spain.

In the source study's methods: Amplification with reference gene primers provided the estimates of nucleated cell counts. Assay used: immunoSEQ multiplex PCR; TCRdb lists only in-frame clones, some missing. V and J calls plus clone size are reproduced from that table; the DNA served to infer D and trimming. Among approximately 150,000 clones, approximately 89% were seen once, and the ten largest hold roughly 30%. The specimen sequenced was peripheral blood. The TCR originated in a human donor in a cohort sampled during active COVID-19. The V and J genes are TRBV29-1 and TRBJ2-5, with 10 positions matching TRBD1. The CDR3 nucleotides are TGCAGCGTTGTGGACAGGGGGGAAGAGACCCAGTACTTC. Its protein product is CSVVDRGEETQYF. The full variable domain, rest sourced from reference TRBV29-1 and TRBJ2-5, is SAVISQKPSRDICQRGTSLTIQCQVDSQVTMMFWYRQQPGQSLTLIATANQGSEATYESGFVIDKFPISRPNLTFSTLTVSNMSPEDSSIYLCSVVDRGEETQYFGPGTRLLVL.